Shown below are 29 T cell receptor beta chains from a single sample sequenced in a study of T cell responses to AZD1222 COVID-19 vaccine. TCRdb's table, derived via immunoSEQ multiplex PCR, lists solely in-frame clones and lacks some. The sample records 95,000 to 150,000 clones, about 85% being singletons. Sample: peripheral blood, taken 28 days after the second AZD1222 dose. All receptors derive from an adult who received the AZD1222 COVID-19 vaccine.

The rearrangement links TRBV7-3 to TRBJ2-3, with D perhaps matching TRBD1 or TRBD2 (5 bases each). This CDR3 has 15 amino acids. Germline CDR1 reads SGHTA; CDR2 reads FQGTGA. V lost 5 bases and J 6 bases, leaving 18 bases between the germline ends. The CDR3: CASSPEGPWGDTQYF. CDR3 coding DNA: TGTGCCAGCAGCCCCGAGGGTCCGTGGGGGGATACGCAGTATTTT.

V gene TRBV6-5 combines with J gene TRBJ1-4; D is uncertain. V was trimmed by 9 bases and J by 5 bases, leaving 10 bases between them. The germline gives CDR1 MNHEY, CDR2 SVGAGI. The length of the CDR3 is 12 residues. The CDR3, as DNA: TGTGCCAGTGGTTCGATCAATGAAAAACTGTTTTTT. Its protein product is CASGSINEKLFF.

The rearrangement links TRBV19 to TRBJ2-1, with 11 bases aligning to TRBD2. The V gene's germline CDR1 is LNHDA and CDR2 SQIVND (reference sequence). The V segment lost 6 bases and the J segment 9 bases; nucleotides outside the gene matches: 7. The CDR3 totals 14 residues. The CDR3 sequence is CASRPGLAAIEQFF. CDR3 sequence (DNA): TGTGCCAGTAGGCCGGGACTAGCGGCCATTGAGCAGTTCTTC.

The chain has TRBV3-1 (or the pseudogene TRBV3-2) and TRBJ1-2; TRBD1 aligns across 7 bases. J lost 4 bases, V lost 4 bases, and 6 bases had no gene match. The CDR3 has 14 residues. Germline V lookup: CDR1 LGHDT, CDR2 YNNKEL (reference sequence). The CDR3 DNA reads TGTGCCAGCAGCCCCGCCGGGACAGCCTATGGCTACACCTTC. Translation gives CASSPAGTAYGYTF.

CDR3 protein: CASSLDSQSTEAFF. DNA of the CDR3: TGTGCCAGCAGTCTTGACAGTCAGAGCACTGAAGCTTTCTTT. The rearrangement uses TRBV5-4 and TRBJ1-1; D is perhaps TRBD1 (5 bases). V dropped 5 bases and J dropped 4 bases, with 15 bases sitting between them. This CDR3 contains 14 residues. Germline lookup yields CDR1 SGHNT and CDR2 YYREEE (reference sequence). The whole variable domain, filled in from reference TRBV5-4 and TRBJ1-1, reads ETGVTQSPTHLIKTRGQQVTLRCSSQSGHNTVSWYQQALGQGPQFIFQYYREEENGRGNFPPRFSGLQFPNYSSELNVNALELDDSALYLCASSLDSQSTEAFFGQGTRLTVV.

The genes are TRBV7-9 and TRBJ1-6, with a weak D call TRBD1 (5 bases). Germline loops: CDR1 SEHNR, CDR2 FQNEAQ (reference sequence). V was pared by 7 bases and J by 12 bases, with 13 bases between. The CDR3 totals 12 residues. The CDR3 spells CASTSGGRPLHF. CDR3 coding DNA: TGTGCCAGCACCTCGGGGGGGAGACCCCTCCACTTT.

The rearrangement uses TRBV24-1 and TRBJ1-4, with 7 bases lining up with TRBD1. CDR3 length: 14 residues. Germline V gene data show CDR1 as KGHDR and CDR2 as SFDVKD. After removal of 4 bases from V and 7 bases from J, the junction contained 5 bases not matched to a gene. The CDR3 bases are TGTGCCACCAGTGAGCCGGGACAGAGTGAAAAACTGTTTTTT. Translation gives CATSEPGQSEKLFF.

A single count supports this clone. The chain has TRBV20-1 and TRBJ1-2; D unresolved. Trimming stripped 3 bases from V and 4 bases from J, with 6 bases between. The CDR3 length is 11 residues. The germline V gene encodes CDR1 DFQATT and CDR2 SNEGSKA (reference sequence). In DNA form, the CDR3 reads TGCAGTGCTAGCCCGGGCTATGGCTACACCTTC. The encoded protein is CSASPGYGYTF.

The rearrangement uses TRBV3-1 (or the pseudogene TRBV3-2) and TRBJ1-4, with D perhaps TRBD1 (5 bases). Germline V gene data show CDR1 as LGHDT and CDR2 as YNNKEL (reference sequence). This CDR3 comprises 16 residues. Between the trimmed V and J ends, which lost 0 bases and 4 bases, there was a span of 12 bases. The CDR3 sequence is CASSQEGAGINEKLFF. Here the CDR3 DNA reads TGTGCCAGCAGCCAAGAAGGGGCCGGAATTAATGAAAAACTGTTTTTT.

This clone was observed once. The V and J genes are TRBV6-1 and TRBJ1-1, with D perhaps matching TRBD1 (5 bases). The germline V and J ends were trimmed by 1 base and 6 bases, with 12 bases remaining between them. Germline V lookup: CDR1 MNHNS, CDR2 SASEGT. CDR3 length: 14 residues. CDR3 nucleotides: TGTGCCAGCAGTGAAGGAAGGCAGGGCCCTGAAGCTTTCTTT. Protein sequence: CASSEGRQGPEAFF.

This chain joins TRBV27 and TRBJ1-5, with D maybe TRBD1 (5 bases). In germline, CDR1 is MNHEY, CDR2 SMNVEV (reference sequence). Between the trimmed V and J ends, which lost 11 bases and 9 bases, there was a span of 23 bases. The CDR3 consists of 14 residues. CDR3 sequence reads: CALETRRGPRPQHF. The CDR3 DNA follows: TGTGCCCTAGAGACCCGGCGGGGCCCGAGGCCCCAGCATTTT.

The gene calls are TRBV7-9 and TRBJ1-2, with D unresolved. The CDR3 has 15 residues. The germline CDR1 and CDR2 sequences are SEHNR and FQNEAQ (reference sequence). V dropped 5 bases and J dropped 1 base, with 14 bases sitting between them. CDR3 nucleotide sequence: TGTGCCAGCAGCCCAATTGCGAGGATTAACTATGGCTACACCTTC. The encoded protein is CASSPIARINYGYTF.

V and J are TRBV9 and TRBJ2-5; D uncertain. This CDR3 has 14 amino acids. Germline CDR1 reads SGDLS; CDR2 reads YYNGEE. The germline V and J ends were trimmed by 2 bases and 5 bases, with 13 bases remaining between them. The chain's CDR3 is CASSVNPRWETQYF. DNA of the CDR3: TGTGCCAGCAGCGTCAACCCAAGGTGGGAGACCCAGTACTTC.

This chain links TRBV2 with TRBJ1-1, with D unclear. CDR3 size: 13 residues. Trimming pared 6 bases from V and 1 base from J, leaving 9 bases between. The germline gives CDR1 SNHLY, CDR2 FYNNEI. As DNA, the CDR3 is TGTGCCAGCAGGAGACCTGGGAACACTGAAGCTTTCTTT. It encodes CASRRPGNTEAFF.

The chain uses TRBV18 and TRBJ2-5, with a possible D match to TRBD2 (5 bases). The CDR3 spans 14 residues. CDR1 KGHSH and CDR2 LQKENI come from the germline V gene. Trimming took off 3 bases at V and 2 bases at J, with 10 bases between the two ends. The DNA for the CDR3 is TGTGCCAGCTCACCGCGGACTGAACAAGAGACCCAGTACTTC. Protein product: CASSPRTEQETQYF.

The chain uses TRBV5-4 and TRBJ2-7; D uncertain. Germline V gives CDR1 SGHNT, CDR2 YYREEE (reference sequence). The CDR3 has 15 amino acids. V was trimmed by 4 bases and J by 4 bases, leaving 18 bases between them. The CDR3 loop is CASSLPDRQKYEQYF. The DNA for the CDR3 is TGTGCCAGCAGCCTGCCGGACCGACAAAAATACGAGCAGTACTTC.

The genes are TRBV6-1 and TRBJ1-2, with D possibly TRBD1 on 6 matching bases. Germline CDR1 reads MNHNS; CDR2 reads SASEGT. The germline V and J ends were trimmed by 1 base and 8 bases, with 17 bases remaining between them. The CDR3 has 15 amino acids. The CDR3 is CASSEGVGGGRGYTF. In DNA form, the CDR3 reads TGTGCCAGCAGTGAAGGGGTCGGAGGGGGAAGAGGCTACACCTTC.

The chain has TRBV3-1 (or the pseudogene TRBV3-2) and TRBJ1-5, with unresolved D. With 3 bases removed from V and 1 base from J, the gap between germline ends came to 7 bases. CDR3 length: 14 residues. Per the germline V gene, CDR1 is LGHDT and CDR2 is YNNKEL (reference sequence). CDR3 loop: CASSQGSSNQPQHF. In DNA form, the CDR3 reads TGTGCCAGCAGCCAGGGGTCCAGCAATCAGCCCCAGCATTTT.

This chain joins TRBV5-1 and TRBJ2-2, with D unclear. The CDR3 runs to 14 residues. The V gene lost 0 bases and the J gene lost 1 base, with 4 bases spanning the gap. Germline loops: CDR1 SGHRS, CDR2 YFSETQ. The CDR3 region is CASSLALNTGELFF. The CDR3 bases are TGCGCCAGCAGCTTGGCCTTGAACACCGGGGAGCTGTTTTTT.

The CDR3 DNA is TGTGCCAGCAGTTACTCGACGGTTGGCACAGATACGCAGTATTTT. Encoded protein: CASSYSTVGTDTQYF. The rearrangement uses TRBV6-5 and TRBJ2-3; D not resolved. Germline CDR1 MNHEY, CDR2 SVGAGI. V gave up 0 bases and J gave up 1 base, with 8 bases separating them. This CDR3 spans 15 amino acids.

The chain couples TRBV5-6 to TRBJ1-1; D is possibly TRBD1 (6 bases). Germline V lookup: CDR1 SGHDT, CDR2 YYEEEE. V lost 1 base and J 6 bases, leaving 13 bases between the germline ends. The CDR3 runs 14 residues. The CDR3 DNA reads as TGTGCCAGCAGCTTGTCCACAGGGAAGCCTGAAGCTTTCTTT. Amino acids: CASSLSTGKPEAFF.

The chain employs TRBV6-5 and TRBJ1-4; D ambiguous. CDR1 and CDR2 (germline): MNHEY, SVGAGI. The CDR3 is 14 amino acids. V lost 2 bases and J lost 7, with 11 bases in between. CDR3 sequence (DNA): TGTGCCAGCAGTTACGTTGGCCTCGGTGAAAAACTGTTTTTT. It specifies CASSYVGLGEKLFF.

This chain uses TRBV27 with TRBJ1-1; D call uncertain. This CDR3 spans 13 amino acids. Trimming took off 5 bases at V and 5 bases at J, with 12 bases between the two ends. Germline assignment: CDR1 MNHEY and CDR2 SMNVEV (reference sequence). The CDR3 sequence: CASSRYIGTEAFF. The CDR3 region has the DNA TGTGCCAGCAGTAGATACATAGGGACTGAAGCTTTCTTT.

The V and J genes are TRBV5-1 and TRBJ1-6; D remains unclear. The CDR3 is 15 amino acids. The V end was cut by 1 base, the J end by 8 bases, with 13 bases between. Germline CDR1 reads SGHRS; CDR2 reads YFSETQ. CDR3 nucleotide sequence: TGCGCCAGCAGCTTGATGGGCGGTAAGGATTCACCCCTCCACTTT. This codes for CASSLMGGKDSPLHF.

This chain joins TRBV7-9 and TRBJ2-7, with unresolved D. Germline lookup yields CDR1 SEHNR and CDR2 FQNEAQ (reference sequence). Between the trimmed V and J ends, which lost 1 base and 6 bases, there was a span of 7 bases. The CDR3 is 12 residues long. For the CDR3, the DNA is TGTGCCAGCAGCTTAGGGCCAGCCGAGCAGTACTTC. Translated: CASSLGPAEQYF.

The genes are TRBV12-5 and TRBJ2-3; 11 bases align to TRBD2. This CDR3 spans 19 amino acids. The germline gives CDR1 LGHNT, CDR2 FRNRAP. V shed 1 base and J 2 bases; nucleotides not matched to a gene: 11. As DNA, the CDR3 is TGTGCTAGTGGTTTGGATACCGGGACTAGCGGCCTTTTCACAGATACGCAGTATTTT. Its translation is CASGLDTGTSGLFTDTQYF. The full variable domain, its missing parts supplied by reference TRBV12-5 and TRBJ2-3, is DARVTQTPRHKVTEMGQEVTMRCQPILGHNTVFWYRQTMMQGLELLAYFRNRAPLDDSGMPKDRFSAEMPDATLATLKIQPSEPRDSAVYFCASGLDTGTSGLFTDTQYFGPGTRLTVL.

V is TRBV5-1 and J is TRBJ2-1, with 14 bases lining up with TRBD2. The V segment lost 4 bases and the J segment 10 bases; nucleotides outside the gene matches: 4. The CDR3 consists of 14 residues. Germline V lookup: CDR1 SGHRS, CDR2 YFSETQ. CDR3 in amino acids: CASSAGTSGGEQFF. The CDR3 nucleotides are TGCGCCAGCAGCGCTGGGACTAGCGGGGGAGAGCAGTTCTTC.

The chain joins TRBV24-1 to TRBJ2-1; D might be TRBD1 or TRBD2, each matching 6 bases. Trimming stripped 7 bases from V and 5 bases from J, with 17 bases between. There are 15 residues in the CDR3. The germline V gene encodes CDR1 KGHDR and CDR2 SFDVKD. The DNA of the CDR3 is TGTGCCACCAGGGGCTCGGGGGCTATCAACAATGAGCAGTTCTTC. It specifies CATRGSGAINNEQFF.

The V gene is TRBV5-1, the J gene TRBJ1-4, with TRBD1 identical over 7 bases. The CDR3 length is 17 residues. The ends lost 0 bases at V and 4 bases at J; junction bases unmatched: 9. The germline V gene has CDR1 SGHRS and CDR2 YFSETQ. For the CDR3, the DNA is TGCGCCAGCAGCTTGGCAGGGGGTCTCTCAAATAATGAAAAACTGTTTTTT. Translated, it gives CASSLAGGLSNNEKLFF.